Below are 13 T cell receptor beta chains sequenced from a single sample in a study of cytomegalovirus exposure and HLA in healthy donors. PCR employed 60 Vbeta and 13 Jbeta primers. Profiled with immunoSEQ multiplex PCR; TCRdb holds only in-frame clones, not every one. The table has under 150,000 clones, around 66% seen once. Sequenced: PBMCs. The origin of the receptors is a man aged 18 to 29 in good health and CMV-seropositive.

J is TRBJ2-7 and V is TRBV25-1; the D gene is possibly TRBD1 (6 bases). Trimming took off 4 bases at V and 2 bases at J, with 12 bases between the two ends. Looked up from germline, CDR1 is MGHDK and CDR2 is SYGVNS. This CDR3 is 14 amino acids long. CDR3 in amino acids: CASSVLTGTYEQYF. CDR3 DNA: TGTGCCAGCAGTGTCTTGACAGGCACCTACGAGCAGTACTTC.

In its sample, this clone was seen a few times. V is TRBV6-5 and J is TRBJ2-3; TRBD2 is a possible D gene (6 bases). There are 11 residues in the CDR3. The ends were cut back, 6 bases at V and 5 bases at J, with 6 bases in the middle. Per germline, CDR1 MNHEY and CDR2 SVGAGI. This chain's CDR3 is CASRGLDTQYF. Here the CDR3 DNA reads TGTGCCAGCAGGGGACTAGATACGCAGTATTTT.

V usage is TRBV6-1 and J usage is TRBJ2-5; D remains ambiguous. V shed 7 bases and J shed 1 base, with 10 bases lying between them. The CDR3 spans 13 residues. Germline CDR1 and CDR2: MNHNS and SASEGT. CDR3 nucleotides: TGTGCCAGCATTTTCGAGAGCCAAGAGACCCAGTACTTC. It translates to CASIFESQETQYF.

In the case of this clone: The junction departs from germline at one end; a sequencing error may be responsible. The V call is TRBV10-1, the J call TRBJ2-2; TRBD2 might be the D (6 bases). CDR3 length equals 14 residues. The germline CDR1 and CDR2 sequences are WNHNN and SYGVQD (reference sequence). The CDR3 region is CASKGTGETGGLFF. CDR3 in DNA: TGCGCCAGCAAAGGGACGGGGGAGACCGGGGGGCTGTTTTTT.

The V gene is TRBV7-2, the J gene TRBJ1-1; unclear D gene. Trimming removed 8 bases at V and 4 bases at J, with 14 bases between. This CDR3 comprises 13 residues. The germline gives CDR1 SGHTA, CDR2 FQGNSA. In DNA form, the CDR3 reads TGTGCCAGCGCAAAAGAGGTGAGCACTGAAGCTTTCTTT. It encodes CASAKEVSTEAFF.

Turning to this clone: Other DNA sequences within the sample encode an identical CDR3. The chain has TRBV6-1 and TRBJ2-5; 9 nucleotides match TRBD2. The V gene's germline CDR1 is MNHNS and CDR2 SASEGT. V shed 2 bases and J 1 base; nucleotides not matched to a gene: 2. CDR3 length equals 15 residues. The CDR3 loop reads CASSELAGSQETQYF. The CDR3 DNA follows: TGTGCCAGCAGTGAACTAGCGGGGTCCCAAGAGACCCAGTACTTC.

The chain has TRBV28 and TRBJ1-2; perhaps TRBD1 as D (6 bases). Trimming removed 4 bases from V and 8 bases from J, with 14 bases in between. The CDR3 loop spans 13 amino acids. Germline V lookup: CDR1 MDHEN, CDR2 SYDVKM. Here the CDR3 DNA reads TGTGCCAGCAGTTCCGGGACAACGAGAGGCTACACCTTC. Its translation is CASSSGTTRGYTF.

In the case of this clone: An end of the junction does not agree with germline; a read error may underlie this. The chain carries TRBV28 and TRBJ1-2; 12 bases align to TRBD1. Per the germline V gene, CDR1 is MDHEN and CDR2 is SYDVKM. This CDR3 comprises 19 residues. For the CDR3, the DNA is TGTGCCAGCAGTTTATGGTCGGGGACAGGGGGCCAAACTAACCATGGCTACACCTTC. Amino acid sequence: CASSLWSGTGGQTNHGYTF.

This clone was seen more than once but under ten times. V gene TRBV6-5 combines with J gene TRBJ1-1; 10 bases align to TRBD1. Germline CDR1 and CDR2: MNHEY and SVGAGI. The trim removed 10 bases at V and 1 base at J, leaving 6 bases unmatched. CDR3 size: 14 residues. The CDR3 region has the DNA TGTGCCACGAGACAGGGGGCGCGGAACACTGAAGCTTTCTTT. It encodes CATRQGARNTEAFF.

The V and J genes are TRBV28 and TRBJ1-1, with D possibly TRBD1 on 5 matching bases. The CDR3 has 13 amino acids. Trimming stripped 3 bases from V and 7 bases from J, with 12 bases between. Germline V gene data show CDR1 as MDHEN and CDR2 as SYDVKM. The CDR3 region has the DNA TGTGCCAGCAGTTTTAGCGGGGGGATTGAAGCTTTCTTT. Encoded protein: CASSFSGGIEAFF.

V and J are TRBV5-6 and TRBJ2-3, with D possibly TRBD2 on 6 matching bases. V was pared by 0 bases and J by 0 bases, with 11 bases between. Per the germline V gene, CDR1 is SGHDT and CDR2 is YYEEEE. The CDR3 is made up of 16 amino acids. This chain's CDR3 is CASSLDLGGSTDTQYF. The CDR3 DNA follows: TGTGCCAGCAGCTTGGATTTGGGGGGTAGCACAGATACGCAGTATTTT. Full variable domain (outside the CDR3, taken from reference TRBV5-6 and TRBJ2-3): DAGVTQSPTHLIKTRGQQVTLRCSPKSGHDTVSWYQQALGQGPQFIFQYYEEEERQRGNFPDRFSGHQFPNYSSELNVNALLLGDSALYLCASSLDLGGSTDTQYFGPGTRLTVL.

This clone was counted a single time. The chain carries TRBV4-2 and TRBJ2-5, with TRBD2 identical over 7 bases. The ends lost 2 bases at V and 2 bases at J; junction bases unmatched: 8. Germline CDR1 reads LGHNA; CDR2 reads YNFKEQ. The CDR3 is made up of 16 amino acids. CDR3 DNA: TGTGCCAGCAGCCAATGCCGAGCGGGGAATCAAGAGACCCAGTACTTC. This sequence encodes CASSQCRAGNQETQYF.

The table lists this clone with a few counts. The V call is TRBV7-2, the J call TRBJ2-3, with D possibly matching TRBD2 (7 bases). This CDR3 spans 17 amino acids. The germline V gene has CDR1 SGHTA and CDR2 FQGNSA. V was pared by 3 bases and J by 2 bases, with 18 bases between. The CDR3 DNA reads as TGTGCCAGCAGCTTGTTCTGGGAGGGGGACACCACAGATACGCAGTATTTT. As protein: CASSLFWEGDTTDTQYF.